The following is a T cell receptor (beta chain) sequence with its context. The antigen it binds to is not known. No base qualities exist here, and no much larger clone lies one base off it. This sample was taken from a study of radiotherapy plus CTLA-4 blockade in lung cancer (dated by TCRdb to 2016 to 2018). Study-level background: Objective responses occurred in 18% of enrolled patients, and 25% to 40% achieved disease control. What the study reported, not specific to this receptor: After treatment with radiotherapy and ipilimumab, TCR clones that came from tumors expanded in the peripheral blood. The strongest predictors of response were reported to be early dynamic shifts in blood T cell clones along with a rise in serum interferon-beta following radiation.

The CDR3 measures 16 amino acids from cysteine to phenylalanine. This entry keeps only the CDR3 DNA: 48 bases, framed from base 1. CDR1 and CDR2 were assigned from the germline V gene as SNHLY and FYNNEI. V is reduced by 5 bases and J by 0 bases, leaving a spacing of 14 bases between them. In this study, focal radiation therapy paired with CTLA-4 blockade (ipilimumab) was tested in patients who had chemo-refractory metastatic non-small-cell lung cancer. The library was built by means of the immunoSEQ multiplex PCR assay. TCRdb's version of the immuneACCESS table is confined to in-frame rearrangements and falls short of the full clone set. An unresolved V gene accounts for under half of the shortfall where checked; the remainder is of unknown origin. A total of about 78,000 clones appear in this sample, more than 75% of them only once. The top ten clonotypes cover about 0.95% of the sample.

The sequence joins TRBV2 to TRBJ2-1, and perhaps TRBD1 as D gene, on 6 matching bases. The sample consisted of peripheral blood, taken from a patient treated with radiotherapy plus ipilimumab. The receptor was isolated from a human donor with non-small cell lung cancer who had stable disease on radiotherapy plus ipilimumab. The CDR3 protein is CASSIRGTGSYNEQFF. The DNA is TGTGCCAGCAGTATCAGGGGAACGGGCTCCTACAATGAGCAGTTCTTC.